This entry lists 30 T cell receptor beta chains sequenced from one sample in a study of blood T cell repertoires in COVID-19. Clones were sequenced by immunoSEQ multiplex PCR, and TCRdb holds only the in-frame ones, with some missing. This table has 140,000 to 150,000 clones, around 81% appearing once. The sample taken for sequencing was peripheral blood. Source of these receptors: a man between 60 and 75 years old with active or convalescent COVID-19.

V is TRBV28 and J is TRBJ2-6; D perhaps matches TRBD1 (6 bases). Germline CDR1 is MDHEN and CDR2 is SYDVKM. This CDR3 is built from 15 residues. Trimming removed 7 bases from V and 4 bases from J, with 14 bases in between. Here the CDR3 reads CASTGAGEGANVLTF. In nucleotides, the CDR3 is TGTGCCAGCACCGGGGCAGGGGAAGGGGCCAACGTCCTGACTTTC.

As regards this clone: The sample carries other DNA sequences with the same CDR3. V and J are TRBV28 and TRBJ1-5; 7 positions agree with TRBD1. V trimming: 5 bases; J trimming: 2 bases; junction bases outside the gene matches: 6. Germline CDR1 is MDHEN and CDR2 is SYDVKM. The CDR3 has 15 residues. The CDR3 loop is CASSLRDSRNQPQHF. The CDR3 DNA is TGTGCCAGCAGTCTCAGGGACAGCCGCAATCAGCCCCAGCATTTT.

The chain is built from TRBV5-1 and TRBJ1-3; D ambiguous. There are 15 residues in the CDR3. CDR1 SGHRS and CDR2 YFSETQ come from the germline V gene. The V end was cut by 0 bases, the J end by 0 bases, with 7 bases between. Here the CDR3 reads CASSLAVSSGNTIYF. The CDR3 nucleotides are TGCGCCAGCAGCTTGGCCGTCAGCTCTGGAAACACCATATATTTT.

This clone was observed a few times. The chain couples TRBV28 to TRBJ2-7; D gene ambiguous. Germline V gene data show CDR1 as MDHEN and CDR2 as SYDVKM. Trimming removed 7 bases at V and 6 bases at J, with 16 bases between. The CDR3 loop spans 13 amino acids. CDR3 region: CASTRNRPFEQYF. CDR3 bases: TGTGCCAGCACCCGTAACAGACCGTTCGAGCAGTACTTC.

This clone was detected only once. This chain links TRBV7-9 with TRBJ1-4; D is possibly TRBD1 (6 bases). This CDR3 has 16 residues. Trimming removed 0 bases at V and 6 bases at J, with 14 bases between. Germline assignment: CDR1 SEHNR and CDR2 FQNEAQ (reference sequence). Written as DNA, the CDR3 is TGTGCCAGCAGCTTAGCGCGCGGGGGCGCGGATGAAAAACTGTTTTTT. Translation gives CASSLARGGADEKLFF. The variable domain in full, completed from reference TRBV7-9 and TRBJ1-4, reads DTGVSQNPRHKITKRGQNVTFRCDPISEHNRLYWYRQTLGQGPEFLTYFQNEAQLEKSRLLSDRFSAERPKGSFSTLEIQRTEQGDSAMYLCASSLARGGADEKLFFGSGTQLSVL.

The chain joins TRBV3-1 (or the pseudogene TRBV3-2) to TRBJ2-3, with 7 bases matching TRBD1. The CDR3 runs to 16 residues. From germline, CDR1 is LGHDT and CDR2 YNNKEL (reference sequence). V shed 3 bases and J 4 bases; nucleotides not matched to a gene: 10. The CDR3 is CASSHGTVGLPDTQYF. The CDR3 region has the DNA TGTGCCAGCAGCCACGGGACAGTTGGGCTACCAGATACGCAGTATTTT.

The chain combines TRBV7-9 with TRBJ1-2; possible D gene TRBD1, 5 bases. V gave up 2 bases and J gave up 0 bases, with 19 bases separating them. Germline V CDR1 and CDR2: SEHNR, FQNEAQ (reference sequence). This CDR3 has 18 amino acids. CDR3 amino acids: CASSLKFRQGSANYGYTF. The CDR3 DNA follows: TGTGCCAGCAGCTTAAAGTTCCGGCAGGGCTCAGCTAACTATGGCTACACCTTC.

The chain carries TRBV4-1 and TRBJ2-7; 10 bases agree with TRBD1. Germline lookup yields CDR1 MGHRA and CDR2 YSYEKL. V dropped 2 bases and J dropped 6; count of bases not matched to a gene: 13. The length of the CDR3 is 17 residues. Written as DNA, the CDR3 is TGCGCCAGCAGCCAACTTCAAGGACAGGGGGACCGGGGCGAGCAGTACTTC. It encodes CASSQLQGQGDRGEQYF.

This CDR3 is CASSVGPERDEQYF. The CDR3 coding sequence is TGTGCCAGCAGCGTAGGCCCCGAAAGAGACGAGCAGTACTTC. V is TRBV9 and J is TRBJ2-7; D is unresolved. The germline gives CDR1 SGDLS, CDR2 YYNGEE. CDR3 length: 14 residues. V was cut by 0 bases and J by 5 bases, with 12 bases left in between.

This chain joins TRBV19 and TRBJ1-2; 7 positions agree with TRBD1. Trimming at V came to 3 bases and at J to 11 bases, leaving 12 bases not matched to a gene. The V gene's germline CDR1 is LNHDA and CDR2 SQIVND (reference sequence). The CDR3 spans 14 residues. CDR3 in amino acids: CASSIGRGETSYTF. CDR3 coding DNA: TGTGCCAGTAGTATTGGCAGGGGGGAAACAAGTTACACCTTC.

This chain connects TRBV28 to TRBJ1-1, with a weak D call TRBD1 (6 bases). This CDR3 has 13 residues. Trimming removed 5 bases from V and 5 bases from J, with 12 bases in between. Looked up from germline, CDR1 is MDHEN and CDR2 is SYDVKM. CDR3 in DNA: TGTGCCAGCAGTACAACAGGGTTGACTGAAGCTTTCTTT. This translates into CASSTTGLTEAFF.

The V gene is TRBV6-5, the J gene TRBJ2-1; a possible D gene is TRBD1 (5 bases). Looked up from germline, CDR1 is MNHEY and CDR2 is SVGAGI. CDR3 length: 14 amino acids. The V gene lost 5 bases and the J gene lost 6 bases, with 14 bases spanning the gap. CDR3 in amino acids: CASSPGPLSNEQFF. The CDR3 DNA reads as TGTGCCAGCAGTCCAGGGCCCCTCTCCAATGAGCAGTTCTTC.

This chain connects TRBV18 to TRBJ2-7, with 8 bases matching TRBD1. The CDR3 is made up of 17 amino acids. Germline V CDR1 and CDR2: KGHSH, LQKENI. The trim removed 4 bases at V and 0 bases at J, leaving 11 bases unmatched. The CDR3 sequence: CASSLLGQGGGSYEQYF. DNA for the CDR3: TGTGCCAGCTCACTACTTGGACAGGGCGGAGGCTCCTACGAGCAGTACTTC. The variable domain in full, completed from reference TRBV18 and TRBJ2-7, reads NAGVMQNPRHLVRRRGQEARLRCSPMKGHSHVYWYRQLPEEGLKFMVYLQKENIIDESGMPKERFSAEFPKEGPSILRIQQVVRGDSAAYFCASSLLGQGGGSYEQYFGPGTRLTVT.

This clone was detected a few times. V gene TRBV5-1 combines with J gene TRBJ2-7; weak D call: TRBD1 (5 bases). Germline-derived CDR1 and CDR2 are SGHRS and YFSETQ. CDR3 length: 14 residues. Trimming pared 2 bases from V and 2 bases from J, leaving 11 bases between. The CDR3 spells CASSLSRVTYEQYF. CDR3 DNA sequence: TGCGCCAGCAGCTTAAGCAGGGTAACCTACGAGCAGTACTTC.

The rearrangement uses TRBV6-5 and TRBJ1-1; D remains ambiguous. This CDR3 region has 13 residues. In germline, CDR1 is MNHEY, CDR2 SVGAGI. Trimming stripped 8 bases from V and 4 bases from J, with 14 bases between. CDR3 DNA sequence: TGTGCCAGCTCGAGTGAGCCGGGCACTGAAGCTTTCTTT. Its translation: CASSSEPGTEAFF.

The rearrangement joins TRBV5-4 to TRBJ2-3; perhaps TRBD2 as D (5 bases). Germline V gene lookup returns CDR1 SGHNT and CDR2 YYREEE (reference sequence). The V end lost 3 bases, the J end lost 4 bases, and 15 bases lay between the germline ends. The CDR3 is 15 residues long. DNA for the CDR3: TGTGCCAGCAGCTCTGGTGGAGGCTGGGCAGATACGCAGTATTTT. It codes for CASSSGGGWADTQYF. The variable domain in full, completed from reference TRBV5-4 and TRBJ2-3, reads ETGVTQSPTHLIKTRGQQVTLRCSSQSGHNTVSWYQQALGQGPQFIFQYYREEENGRGNFPPRFSGLQFPNYSSELNVNALELDDSALYLCASSSGGGWADTQYFGPGTRLTVL.

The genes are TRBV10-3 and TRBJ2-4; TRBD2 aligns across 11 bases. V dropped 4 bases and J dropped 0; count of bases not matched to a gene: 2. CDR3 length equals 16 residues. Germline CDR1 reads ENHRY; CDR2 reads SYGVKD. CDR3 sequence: CAISAGTSGAKNIQYF. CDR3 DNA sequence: TGTGCCATCAGTGCCGGGACTAGCGGAGCCAAAAACATTCAGTACTTC.

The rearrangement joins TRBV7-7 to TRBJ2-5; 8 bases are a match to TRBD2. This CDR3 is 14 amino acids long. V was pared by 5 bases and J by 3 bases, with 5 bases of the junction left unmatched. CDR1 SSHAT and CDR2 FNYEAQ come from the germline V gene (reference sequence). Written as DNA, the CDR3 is TGTGCCAGCAGCACCGGACTAGCAGAAGAGACCCAGTACTTC. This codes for CASSTGLAEETQYF.

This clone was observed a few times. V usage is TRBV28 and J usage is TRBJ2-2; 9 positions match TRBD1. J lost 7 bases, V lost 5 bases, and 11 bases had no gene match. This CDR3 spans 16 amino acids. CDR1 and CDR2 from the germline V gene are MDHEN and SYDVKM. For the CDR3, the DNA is TGTGCCAGCAGTCTTCTTCCGGGACAGGGTCTCGGGGAGCTGTTTTTT. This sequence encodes CASSLLPGQGLGELFF. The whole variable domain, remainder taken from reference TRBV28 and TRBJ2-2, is DVKVTQSSRYLVKRTGEKVFLECVQDMDHENMFWYRQDPGLGLRLIYFSYDVKMKEKGDIPEGYSVSREKKERFSLILESASTNQTSMYLCASSLLPGQGLGELFFGEGSRLTVL.

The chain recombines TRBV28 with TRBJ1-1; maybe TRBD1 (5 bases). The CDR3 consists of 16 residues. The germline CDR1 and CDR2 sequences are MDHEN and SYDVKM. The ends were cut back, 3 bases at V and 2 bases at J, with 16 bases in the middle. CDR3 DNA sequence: TGTGCCAGCAGTTTTCTCGGACCGGGGGTCAACACTGAAGCTTTCTTT. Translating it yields CASSFLGPGVNTEAFF.

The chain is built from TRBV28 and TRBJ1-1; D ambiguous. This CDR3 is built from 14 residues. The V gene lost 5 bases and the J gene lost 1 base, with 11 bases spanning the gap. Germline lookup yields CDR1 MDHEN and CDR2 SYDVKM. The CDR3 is CASSGADGNTEAFF. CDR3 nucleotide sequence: TGTGCCAGCAGTGGAGCGGACGGGAACACTGAAGCTTTCTTT.

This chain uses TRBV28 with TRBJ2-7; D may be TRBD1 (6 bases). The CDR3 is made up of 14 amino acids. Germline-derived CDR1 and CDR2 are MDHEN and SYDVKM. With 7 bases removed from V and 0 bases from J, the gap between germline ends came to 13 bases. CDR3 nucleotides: TGTGCCAGCACACTTCACAGGGACTCCTACGAGCAGTACTTC. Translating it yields CASTLHRDSYEQYF.

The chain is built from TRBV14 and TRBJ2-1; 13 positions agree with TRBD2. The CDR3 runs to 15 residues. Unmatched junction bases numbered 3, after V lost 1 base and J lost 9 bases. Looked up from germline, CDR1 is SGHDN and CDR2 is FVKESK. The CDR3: CASSQGRLAGGEQFF. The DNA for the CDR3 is TGTGCCAGCAGCCAAGGTCGACTAGCGGGGGGTGAGCAGTTCTTC.

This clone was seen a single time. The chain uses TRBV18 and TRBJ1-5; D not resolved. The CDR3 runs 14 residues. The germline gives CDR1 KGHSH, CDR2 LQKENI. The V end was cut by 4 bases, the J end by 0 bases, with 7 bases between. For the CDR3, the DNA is TGTGCCAGCTCACTTCAAATTAGCAATCAGCCCCAGCATTTT. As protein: CASSLQISNQPQHF.

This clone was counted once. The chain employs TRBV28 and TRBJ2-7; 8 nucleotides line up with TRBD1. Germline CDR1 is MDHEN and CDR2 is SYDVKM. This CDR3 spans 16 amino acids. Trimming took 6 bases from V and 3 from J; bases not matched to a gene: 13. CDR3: CASRSGGARQLYEQYF. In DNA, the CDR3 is TGTGCCAGCAGGTCAGGGGGCGCGAGACAGCTCTACGAGCAGTACTTC.

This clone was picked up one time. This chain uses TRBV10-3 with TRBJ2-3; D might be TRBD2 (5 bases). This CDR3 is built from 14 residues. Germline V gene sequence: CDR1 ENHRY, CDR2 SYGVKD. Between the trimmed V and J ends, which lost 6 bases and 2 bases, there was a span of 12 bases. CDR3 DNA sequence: TGTGCCATCAGGAGGGCAGACTCCACAGATACGCAGTATTTT. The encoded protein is CAIRRADSTDTQYF.

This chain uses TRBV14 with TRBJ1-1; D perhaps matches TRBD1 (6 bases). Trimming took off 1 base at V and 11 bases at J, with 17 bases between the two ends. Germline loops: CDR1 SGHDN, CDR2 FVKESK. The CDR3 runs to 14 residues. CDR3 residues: CASSQVPGAAVAFF. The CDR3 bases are TGTGCCAGCAGCCAAGTTCCAGGGGCGGCGGTGGCTTTCTTT.

The CDR3 loop is CASSQGGLVRYNEQFF. The CDR3 bases are TGCGCCAGCAGCCAAGGGGGACTAGTGAGGTACAATGAGCAGTTCTTC. The chain links TRBV4-1 to TRBJ2-1, with 8 positions matching TRBD2. This CDR3 spans 16 amino acids. In germline, CDR1 is MGHRA, CDR2 YSYEKL. V lost 1 base to trimming and J lost 4 bases; unmatched junction nucleotides: 6.

CDR3 nucleotide sequence: TGTGCCAGCAGGAAATACGACAGCTACGAGCAGTACTTC. Amino acid sequence: CASRKYDSYEQYF. The chain couples TRBV21-1 to TRBJ2-7; no DNA check was done on the table's D call, TRBD1. TRBV21-1 is assigned pseudogene status. The CDR3 length is 13 residues.

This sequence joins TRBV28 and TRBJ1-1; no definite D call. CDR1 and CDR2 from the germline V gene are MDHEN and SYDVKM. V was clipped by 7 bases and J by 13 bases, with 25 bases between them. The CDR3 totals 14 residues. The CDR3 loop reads CASTPIESRHEVFF. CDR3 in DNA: TGTGCCAGCACCCCCATCGAGTCTCGGCATGAGGTTTTCTTT.